Following are 2 T cell receptor beta chains from one sample sequenced in a study of T-cell reconstitution after alpha-beta-depleted transplantation in children. TCRbeta library construction was performed incorporating unique molecular identifiers. From the PCR reads, TCRdb called clonotypes with MiXCR, one entry per CDR3 protein. The table lists a few hundred thousand distinct CDR3 sequences, about a tenth of them singletons. The sequences come from PBMCs, collected before TCRalphabeta/CD19-depleted stem cell transplant. The receptors were sampled from a child less than two years old with acute myeloid leukemia, due to receive a stem cell transplant.

This clonotype was recorded at least ten times. The genes are TRBV12-3 or TRBV12-4 and TRBJ2-3; TRBD1 is a possible D gene (6 bases). Trimming shortened V by 9 bases and J by 0 bases, and 16 bases separated the two germline ends. The CDR3 is 15 residues long. The CDR3 nucleotides are TGTGCCAGTCACCGCCGCAGGGGAAGCACAGATACGCAGTATTTT. Protein sequence: CASHRRRGSTDTQYF.

This clonotype was counted many times. J is TRBJ2-7 and V is TRBV6-1; 8 bases fit TRBD2. The CDR3 contains 15 residues. V dropped 5 bases and J dropped 5; count of bases not matched to a gene: 11. Per germline, CDR1 MNHNS and CDR2 SASEGT. This CDR3 reads CASSHSGTSTDEQYF. CDR3 in DNA: TGTGCCAGCAGTCATTCCGGGACTAGTACCGACGAGCAGTACTTC.